The present entry profiles one TCR beta chain with its context. The source of the sample is a study of CXCR3-negative and CXCR3-positive naive CD8 T cells. Whole-study context: Every library held about 1.5 +/- 0.3 million TRB reads, and the total came to approximately 140 million.

The study made its TRB cDNA libraries by 5' RACE, adding UMI labels. TCRdb re-called the 5' RACE reads and shows each CDR3 protein once, DNA omitted. Its table records 150,000 or so distinct CDR3 sequences. This CDR3 is built from 17 residues. Per the germline V gene, CDR1 is MNHEY and CDR2 is SVGAGI. The V gene is TRBV6-5, the J gene TRBJ2-7. The sequence derives from a human donor in good health. Some clones in this sample may be carry-over from other donors' samples. Sequencing was performed on naive CXCR3- CD8+ T cells from blood. Sample subset: CD45RO-CCR7+CD27+CD95- naive CD8+ T cells lacking CXCR3 (TNR3-). The CDR3 region is CASSPTTQKFLGYEQYF.